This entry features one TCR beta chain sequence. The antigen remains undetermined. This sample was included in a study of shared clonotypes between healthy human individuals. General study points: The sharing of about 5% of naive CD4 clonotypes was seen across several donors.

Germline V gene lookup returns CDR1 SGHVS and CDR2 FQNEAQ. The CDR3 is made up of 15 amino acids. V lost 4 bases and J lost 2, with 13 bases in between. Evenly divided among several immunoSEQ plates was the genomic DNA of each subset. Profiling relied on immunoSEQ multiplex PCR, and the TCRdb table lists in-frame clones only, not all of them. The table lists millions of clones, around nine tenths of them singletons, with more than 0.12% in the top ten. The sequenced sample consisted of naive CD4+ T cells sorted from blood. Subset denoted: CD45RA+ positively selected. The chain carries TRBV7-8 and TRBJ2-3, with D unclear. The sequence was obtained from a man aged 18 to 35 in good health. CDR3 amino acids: CASSSIAGFTDTQYF. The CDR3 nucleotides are TGTGCCAGCAGCTCAATAGCCGGGTTCACAGATACGCAGTATTTT.